These T cell receptor beta chains were read from a single sample in a study of T cell responses to AZD1222 COVID-19 vaccine. TCRdb keeps only in-frame clones here, not all; method: immunoSEQ multiplex PCR. The sample lists under 150,000 clones, roughly 93% occurring once. The source was peripheral blood, collected on day 0 of AZD1222 vaccination. Receptor source: an adult in good health. The CDR3 runs from the conserved cysteine through the conserved F or W. A D gene is named only where the DNA matches it firmly. Size tells how often a clone was seen (once, few, many) or the class of an expanded clone, and some rows leave it out.

J	D	size	V	CDR3	DNA
TRBJ1-5	-	-	TRBV14	CASSRGSDQPQHF	TGTGCCAGCAGCCGAGGGAGTGATCAGCCCCAGCATTTT
TRBJ2-3	-	-	TRBV29-1	CSVVISTDTQYF	TGCAGCGTTGTGATTAGCACAGATACGCAGTATTTT
TRBJ1-2	-	-	TRBV10-3	CAISDSGVDYGYTF	TGTGCCATCAGTGATTCAGGGGTGGACTATGGCTACACCTTC
TRBJ1-5	-	-	TRBV2	CASNLGSSNQPQHF	TGTGCCAGCAACCTAGGGTCTAGCAATCAGCCCCAGCATTTT
TRBJ1-1	-	-	TRBV28	CASSAGGPMNTEAFF	TGTGCCAGCAGCGCCGGGGGACCCATGAACACTGAAGCTTTCTTT
TRBJ1-5	TRBD1	-	TRBV2	CASSESGGYSNQPQHF	TGTGCCAGCAGTGAATCAGGGGGCTATAGCAATCAGCCCCAGCATTTT
TRBJ1-5	-	-	TRBV5-6	CASSSSGFSQPQHF	TGTGCCAGCAGCTCCTCAGGGTTTAGTCAGCCCCAGCATTTT
TRBJ2-5	TRBD1	-	TRBV30	CAWGTGPRGETQYF	TGTGCCTGGGGTACGGGCCCCAGGGGGGAGACCCAGTACTTC
TRBJ1-3	-	-	TRBV7-2	CASSFGPASSGNTIYF	TGTGCCAGCAGCTTCGGACCAGCGAGCTCTGGAAACACCATATATTTT
TRBJ2-7	-	few	TRBV9	CASSVDTGADYEQYF	TGTGCCAGCAGCGTAGATACGGGAGCGGACTACGAGCAGTACTTC
TRBJ2-5	-	-	TRBV6-2/TRBV6-3	CASSSIGSSRETQYF	TGTGCCAGCAGTTCCATAGGGAGCTCCAGGGAGACCCAGTACTTC
TRBJ2-7	-	-	TRBV4-1	CASSQDVSRHQGF	TGCGCCAGCAGCCAAGATGTGTCCCGGCATCAGGGCTTC
TRBJ1-4	-	-	TRBV7-6	CASSFRGTNEKLFF	TGTGCCAGCAGCTTCCGGGGAACTAATGAAAAACTGTTTTTT
TRBJ1-3	TRBD1	-	TRBV6-5	CASRWDREGNTIYF	TGTGCCAGCAGGTGGGACAGGGAAGGAAACACCATATATTTT
TRBJ2-3	TRBD1	-	TRBV6-2/TRBV6-3	CASSYGGQGATDTQYF	TGTGCCAGCAGTTACGGGGGACAGGGTGCAACAGATACGCAGTATTTT
TRBJ1-2	-	-	TRBV12-3/TRBV12-4	CASRTGTTGYTF	TGTGCCAGCAGGACCGGGACAACTGGCTACACCTTC
TRBJ1-2	-	-	TRBV30	CAWNMGLRYTF	TGTGCCTGGAACATGGGGCTACGCTACACCTTC
TRBJ2-1	-	few	TRBV10-2	CATLPSVVYNEQFF	TGCGCCACCCTCCCGTCGGTTGTCTACAATGAGCAGTTCTTC
TRBJ2-3	-	-	TRBV19	CASREWAGRLDTQYF	TGTGCCAGTAGAGAGTGGGCAGGGCGATTGGATACGCAGTATTTT
TRBJ2-7	TRBD2	-	TRBV6-5	CASNPLALSYEQYF	TGTGCCAGCAACCCACTAGCGCTCTCCTACGAGCAGTACTTC
TRBJ2-1	-	-	TRBV5-1	CASSKDPPDEQFF	TGCGCCAGCAGCAAGGACCCGCCAGATGAGCAGTTCTTC
TRBJ2-1	TRBD2	once	TRBV9	CASSSSAGGPNEQFF	TGTGCCAGCAGCTCTTCTGCGGGAGGGCCCAATGAGCAGTTCTTC
TRBJ2-1	-	-	TRBV7-9	CASSLPGPPGNEQFF	TGTGCCAGCAGCTTGCCGGGACCCCCAGGCAATGAGCAGTTCTTC
TRBJ1-1	TRBD1	-	TRBV5-1	CASSYWTGGDSTTEAFF	TGCGCCAGCAGCTACTGGACAGGGGGCGATTCGACCACTGAAGCTTTCTTT
TRBJ1-1	TRBD1	-	TRBV2	CASKVGTANTEAFF	TGTGCCAGCAAGGTAGGGACAGCGAACACTGAAGCTTTCTTT
TRBJ2-7	-	-	TRBV16	CASSPKSEQYF	TGTGCCAGCAGCCCCAAGAGCGAGCAGTACTTC
TRBJ1-2	-	-	TRBV28	CASRHSHEYGYTF	TGTGCCAGCAGACATTCTCACGAGTACGGCTACACCTTC
TRBJ2-2	-	-	TRBV18	CASSRNPWASTGELFF	TGTGCCAGCTCCCGAAATCCCTGGGCGAGCACCGGGGAGCTGTTTTTT
TRBJ1-2	-	-	TRBV6-5	CASSLSAEVYGYTF	TGTGCCAGCAGCCTAAGCGCAGAGGTTTATGGCTACACCTTC
TRBJ1-5	-	-	TRBV5-1	CASSPDGISNQPQHF	TGCGCCAGCAGCCCTGACGGGATCTCCAATCAGCCCCAGCATTTT
TRBJ2-3	-	-	TRBV28	CASTLGAGSTDTQYF	TGTGCCAGCACCCTAGGGGCGGGATCGACAGATACGCAGTATTTT
TRBJ1-4	TRBD1	-	TRBV6-2/TRBV6-3	CASSSMDRGRNEKLFF	TGTGCCAGCAGTTCCATGGACAGGGGGCGAAACGAAAAACTGTTTTTT
TRBJ2-3	-	-	TRBV29-1	CSASLTDTQYF	TGCAGCGCCTCTCTCACAGATACGCAGTATTTT
TRBJ2-5	TRBD1	-	TRBV29-1	CSVTGTVTWETQYF	TGCAGCGTTACCGGGACAGTAACCTGGGAGACCCAGTACTTC
TRBJ2-1	-	-	TRBV3-1/TRBV3-2	CATSPSHLYNEQFF	TGTGCCACCTCCCCATCCCACCTCTACAATGAGCAGTTCTTC
TRBJ2-5	TRBD2	once	TRBV5-1	CASSPRGLAGNQETQYF	TGCGCCAGCAGCCCAAGGGGACTAGCGGGAAACCAAGAGACCCAGTACTTC
TRBJ2-1	-	-	TRBV2	CASKVWSSYNEQFF	TGTGCCAGCAAGGTCTGGAGCTCCTACAATGAGCAGTTCTTC
TRBJ2-2	-	-	TRBV5-1	CASSKEGIRTGELFF	TGCGCCAGCAGCAAGGAGGGTATTCGCACCGGGGAGCTGTTTTTT
TRBJ2-1	TRBD2	-	TRBV27	CASSTTAGGAYNEQFF	TGTGCCAGCAGTACTACTGCGGGAGGCGCATACAATGAGCAGTTCTTC
TRBJ1-1	-	-	TRBV25-1	CASREGGGSNTEAFF	TGTGCCAGCAGGGAAGGGGGGGGGAGCAACACTGAAGCTTTCTTT
TRBJ1-1	-	-	TRBV5-1	CASRQDGENTEAFF	TGCGCCAGCAGACAAGATGGAGAGAACACTGAAGCTTTCTTT
TRBJ1-3	TRBD1	-	TRBV10-3	CAISGQGRGNTIYF	TGTGCCATCAGTGGACAGGGGAGGGGAAACACCATATATTTT
TRBJ1-5	-	-	TRBV28	CASTMAGNQPQHF	TGTGCCAGCACCATGGCAGGCAATCAGCCCCAGCATTTT